These 12 T cell receptor beta chains were all obtained from the same sample, sequenced in a study of blood T cell repertoires in COVID-19 (dated by TCRdb to 2019 to 2021). The receptor library was made with the immunoSEQ multiplex PCR assay. As stored in TCRdb, this immuneACCESS dataset retains in-frame rearrangements with V and J assigned. A fraction of the clones does not appear; measured against another copy, unresolved V genes explain less than half of the discrepancy, and the remainder lacks a known reason. This sample holds approximately 170,000 clones; approximately 85% were observed only once. Approximately 2.6% of the sample goes to the ten largest clones. The sequenced sample consisted of peripheral blood. All receptors come from a woman aged 80 or older with COVID-19, enrolled during active disease.

This sequence joins TRBV13 and TRBJ2-7, with TRBD2 matching 8 bases. The CDR3 sequence is 14 residues long. Trimming removed 3 bases from V and 0 bases from J; junction bases left unmatched: 1. Germline V gene lookup returns CDR1 PRHDT and CDR2 FYEKMQ (reference sequence). CDR3 nucleotide sequence: TGTGCCAGCAGCTTCAGCGGGAGCTCCTACGAGCAGTACTTC. It encodes CASSFSGSSYEQYF.

This clone was recorded only once. This chain uses TRBV7-3 with TRBJ1-6, with D unclear. The CDR3 contains 13 residues. Germline V CDR1 and CDR2: SGHTA, FQGTGA. Trimming cost V 2 bases and J 7 bases, with 6 bases left between them. Here the CDR3 reads CASSLFRNSPLHF. The CDR3 region has the DNA TGTGCCAGCAGCTTATTTCGGAATTCACCCCTCCACTTT.

The rearrangement joins TRBV5-1 to TRBJ2-2; TRBD1 matches at 12 bases. J gave up 6 bases and V 4 bases, and 7 bases lay outside the gene matches. This CDR3 comprises 16 residues. The germline gives CDR1 SGHRS, CDR2 YFSETQ. In nucleotides, the CDR3 is TGCGCCAGCAGCCGACCTGGGACAGGGGGCTCCGGGGAGCTGTTTTTT. The encoded protein is CASSRPGTGGSGELFF.

This chain's CDR3 is CASSPSGSSYEQYF. CDR3 DNA: TGTGCCAGCAGCCCTAGCGGGAGCTCCTACGAGCAGTACTTC. The chain has TRBV5-4 and TRBJ2-7; 10 bases align to TRBD2. Per the germline V gene, CDR1 is SGHNT and CDR2 is YYREEE (reference sequence). The CDR3 loop spans 14 amino acids. The trim removed 4 bases at V and 0 bases at J, leaving 1 base unmatched.

The J gene is TRBJ2-1, the V gene TRBV19; TRBD1 is a possible D gene (6 bases). Germline CDR1 is LNHDA and CDR2 is SQIVND (reference sequence). The CDR3 length is 16 residues. V lost 3 bases to trimming and J lost 0 bases, with 12 bases between them. The CDR3 protein is CASSMSPGVSYNEQFF. DNA for the CDR3: TGTGCCAGTAGTATGTCACCAGGGGTCTCCTACAATGAGCAGTTCTTC. The variable domain in full, completed from reference TRBV19 and TRBJ2-1, reads DGGITQSPKYLFRKEGQNVTLSCEQNLNHDAMYWYRQDPGQGLRLIYYSQIVNDFQKGDIAEGYSVSREKKESFPLTVTSAQKNPTAFYLCASSMSPGVSYNEQFFGPGTRLTVL.

J is TRBJ2-2 and V is TRBV7-3, with 9 bases fitting TRBD1. The CDR3 consists of 16 residues. Looked up from germline, CDR1 is SGHTA and CDR2 is FQGTGA. J gave up 7 bases and V 5 bases, and 11 bases lay outside the gene matches. CDR3 in DNA: TGTGCCAGCAGCGCTGGTGGGACAGGGATTCACGGGGAGCTGTTTTTT. This encodes CASSAGGTGIHGELFF.

The chain is built from TRBV18 and TRBJ2-7; 8 nucleotides align to TRBD1. V lost 2 bases, J lost 5 bases, and 5 bases stayed unmatched. Germline V gives CDR1 KGHSH, CDR2 LQKENI. This CDR3 has 14 residues. CDR3 residues: CASSPGDRPHEQYF. The CDR3 DNA reads TGTGCCAGCTCACCAGGGGACAGGCCCCACGAGCAGTACTTC.

V gene TRBV19 combines with J gene TRBJ1-5, with D unclear. V lost 2 bases to trimming and J lost 0 bases, with 5 bases between them. This CDR3 has 14 residues. From germline, CDR1 is LNHDA and CDR2 SQIVND (reference sequence). The CDR3 region is CASSIYNSNQPQHF. In DNA form, the CDR3 reads TGTGCCAGTAGTATATATAATAGCAATCAGCCCCAGCATTTT.

As DNA, the CDR3 is TGCAGCGTAAGGACAGGGGGCGCGAGTGGCTACACCTTC. Its protein is CSVRTGGASGYTF. The V and J genes are TRBV29-1 and TRBJ1-2, with 11 bases matching TRBD1. The V gene end was trimmed by 6 bases and the J gene end by 7 bases; junction bases not matched to a gene: 7. Germline V gene sequence: CDR1 SQVTM, CDR2 ANQGSEA. The CDR3 totals 13 residues.

This CDR3 is CASSKPGFRSTDTQYF. CDR3 DNA: TGTGCCAGCAGCAAGCCAGGGTTTAGAAGCACAGATACGCAGTATTTT. This chain uses TRBV5-8 with TRBJ2-3; D may be TRBD1 (5 bases). Trimming shortened V by 4 bases and J by 0 bases, and 15 bases separated the two germline ends. The CDR3 spans 16 residues. CDR1 SGHTS and CDR2 YDEGEE come from the germline V gene.

The J gene is TRBJ1-2, the V gene TRBV5-4; TRBD1 is a possible D gene (6 bases). Germline-derived CDR1 and CDR2 are SGHNT and YYREEE (reference sequence). V was shortened by 0 bases and J by 1 base, with 10 bases between the two germline ends. The CDR3 extends over 15 amino acids. In DNA, the CDR3 is TGTGCCAGCAGCTTGGAGGGGGTGGGTAACTATGGCTACACCTTC. Protein product: CASSLEGVGNYGYTF.

The genes are TRBV19 and TRBJ2-3; 9 bases map to TRBD2. CDR1 LNHDA and CDR2 SQIVND come from the germline V gene (reference sequence). Germline trimming cut 5 bases from V and 10 bases from J; bases unmatched to any gene: 7. CDR3 length: 13 residues. The CDR3 DNA is TGTGCCAGTAGTCCTGGCGGGGGGGACCCGCAGTATTTT. Its protein product is CASSPGGGDPQYF. Supplemented by reference TRBV19 and TRBJ2-3, the full variable domain reads DGGITQSPKYLFRKEGQNVTLSCEQNLNHDAMYWYRQDPGQGLRLIYYSQIVNDFQKGDIAEGYSVSREKKESFPLTVTSAQKNPTAFYLCASSPGGGDPQYFGPGTRLTVL.